This T cell receptor (beta chain) comes out of a study of regulatory T cells in long-lasting Graves disease. Study conclusions and caveats: Study of thyroid tissue was not done, with only peripheral blood studied.

Arm-PCR of CDR3 regions with iRepertoire HTBI primers generated TCR beta libraries. TCRdb passed the multiplex PCR reads through MiXCR, listing each CDR3 protein once. The sample lists about 470,000 distinct CDR3 sequences; around 21% were seen once. The CDR3 sequence is 15 residues long. V lost 1 base, J lost 4 bases, and 13 bases lay in between. Documented time point: persistent/refractory GD, antithyroid drugs over 5 years with positive TRAb. Preparation of the TCR library used RNA extracted from PBMCs. This clonotype showed up just a few times. Its antigen is as yet unknown. The sequenced sample was peripheral blood mononuclear cells (PBMCs), obtained when the disease was refractory, from a patient treated with antithyroid drugs. This sequence originates from a female donor with Graves disease. The chain carries TRBV12-3 or TRBV12-4 and TRBJ2-5, with D perhaps assigned TRBD1 or TRBD2 (5 bases each). CDR3 loop: CASSLGRAGIETQYF. CDR3 nucleotides: TGTGCCAGCAGTTTAGGCAGGGCGGGTATAGAGACCCAGTACTTC.